This T cell receptor beta chain is drawn from a study of cytomegalovirus exposure and HLA in healthy donors. PCR amplification relied on 60 Vbeta primers (plus 13 Jbeta primers). TCRdb keeps only in-frame clones here, not all; method: immunoSEQ multiplex PCR. Of about 84,000 clones in the sample, 78% were seen once. Per germline, CDR1 MNHEY and CDR2 SMNVEV (reference sequence). This CDR3 is built from 13 residues. With 3 bases removed from V and 5 bases from J, the gap between germline ends came to 10 bases. The V gene is TRBV27, the J gene TRBJ1-1; possibly TRBD1 for D (5 bases). The specimen was PBMCs. The sequence was obtained from a male donor in good health and CMV-seropositive. The CDR3 sequence is CASSFGGSTEAFF. The DNA for the CDR3 is TGTGCCAGCAGTTTCGGGGGGAGTACTGAAGCTTTCTTT.